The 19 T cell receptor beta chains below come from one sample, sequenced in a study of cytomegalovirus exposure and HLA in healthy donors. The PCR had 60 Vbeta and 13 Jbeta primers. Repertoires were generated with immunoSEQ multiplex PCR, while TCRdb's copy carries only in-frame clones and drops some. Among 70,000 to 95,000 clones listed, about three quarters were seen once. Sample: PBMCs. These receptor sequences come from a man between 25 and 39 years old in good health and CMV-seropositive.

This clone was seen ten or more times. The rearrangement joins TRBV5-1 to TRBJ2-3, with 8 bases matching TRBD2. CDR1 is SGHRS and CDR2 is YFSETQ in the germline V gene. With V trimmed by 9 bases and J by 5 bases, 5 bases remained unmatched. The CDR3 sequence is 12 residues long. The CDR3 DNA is TGCGCCACCCGGGAGGGGGGAGATACGCAGTATTTT. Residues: CATREGGDTQYF.

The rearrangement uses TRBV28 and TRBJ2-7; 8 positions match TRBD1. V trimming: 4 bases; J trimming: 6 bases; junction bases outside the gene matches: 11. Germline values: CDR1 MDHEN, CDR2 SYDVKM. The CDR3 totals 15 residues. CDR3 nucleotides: TGTGCCAGCAGTTCAGGAGGGACAGGAGTTAGCGAGCAGTACGTC. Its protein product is CASSSGGTGVSEQYV.

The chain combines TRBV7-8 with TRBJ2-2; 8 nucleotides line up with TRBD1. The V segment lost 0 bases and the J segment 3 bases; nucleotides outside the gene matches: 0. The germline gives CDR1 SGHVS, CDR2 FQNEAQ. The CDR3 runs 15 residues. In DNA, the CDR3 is TGTGCCAGCAGCTTAGCACAGGGGGACACCGGGGAGCTGTTTTTT. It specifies CASSLAQGDTGELFF.

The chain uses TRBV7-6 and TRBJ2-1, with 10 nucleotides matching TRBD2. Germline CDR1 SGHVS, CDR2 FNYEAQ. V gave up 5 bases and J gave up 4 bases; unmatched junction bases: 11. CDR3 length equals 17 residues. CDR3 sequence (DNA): TGTGCCAGCAGCCTCGGACTAGCGGAGGGAGGTTACAATGAGCAGTTCTTC. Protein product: CASSLGLAEGGYNEQFF. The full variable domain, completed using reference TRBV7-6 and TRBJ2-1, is GAGVSQSPRYKVTKRGQDVALRCDPISGHVSLYWYRQALGQGPEFLTYFNYEAQQDKSGLPNDRFSAERPEGSISTLTIQRTEQRDSAMYRCASSLGLAEGGYNEQFFGPGTRLTVL.

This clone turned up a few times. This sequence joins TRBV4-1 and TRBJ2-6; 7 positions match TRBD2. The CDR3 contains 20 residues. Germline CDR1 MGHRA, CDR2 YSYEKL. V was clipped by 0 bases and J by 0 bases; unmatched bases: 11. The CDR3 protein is CASSQDQRRLANSGANVLTF. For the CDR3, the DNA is TGCGCCAGCAGCCAAGATCAGAGGAGACTAGCTAACTCTGGGGCCAACGTCCTGACTTTC.

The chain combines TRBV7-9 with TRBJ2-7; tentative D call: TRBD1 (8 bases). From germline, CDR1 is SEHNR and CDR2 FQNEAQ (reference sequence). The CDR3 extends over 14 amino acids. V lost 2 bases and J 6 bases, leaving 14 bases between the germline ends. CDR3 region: CASSLSGTGVEQYF. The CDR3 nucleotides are TGTGCCAGCAGCTTAAGCGGGACAGGAGTCGAGCAGTACTTC.

The CDR3 sequence is CASSPPPSGGSYNEQFF. In DNA, the CDR3 is TGTGCCAGCAGCCCGCCCCCTAGCGGTGGCTCCTACAATGAGCAGTTCTTC. This chain connects TRBV27 to TRBJ2-1, with 7 bases aligning to TRBD2. CDR3 size: 17 residues. Germline values: CDR1 MNHEY, CDR2 SMNVEV (reference sequence). The ends lost 6 bases at V and 0 bases at J; junction bases unmatched: 11.

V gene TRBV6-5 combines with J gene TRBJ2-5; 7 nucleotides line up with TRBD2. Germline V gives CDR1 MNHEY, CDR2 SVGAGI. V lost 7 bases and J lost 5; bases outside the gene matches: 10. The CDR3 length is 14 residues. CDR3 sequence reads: CASKSRLADETQYF. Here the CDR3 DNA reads TGTGCCAGCAAATCCCGACTAGCCGATGAGACCCAGTACTTC.

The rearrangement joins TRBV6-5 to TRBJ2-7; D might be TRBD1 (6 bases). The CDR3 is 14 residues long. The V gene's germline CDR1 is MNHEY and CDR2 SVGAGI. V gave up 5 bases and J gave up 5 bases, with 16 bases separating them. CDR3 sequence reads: CASSPTGFPHEQYF. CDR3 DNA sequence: TGTGCCAGCAGTCCCACAGGGTTCCCGCACGAGCAGTACTTC.

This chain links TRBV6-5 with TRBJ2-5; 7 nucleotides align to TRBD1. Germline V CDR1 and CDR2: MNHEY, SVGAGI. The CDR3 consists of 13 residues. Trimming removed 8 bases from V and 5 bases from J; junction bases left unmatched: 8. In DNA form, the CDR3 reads TGTGCCAGCCGGTCAGGGGGAAGGGAGACCCAGTACTTC. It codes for CASRSGGRETQYF.

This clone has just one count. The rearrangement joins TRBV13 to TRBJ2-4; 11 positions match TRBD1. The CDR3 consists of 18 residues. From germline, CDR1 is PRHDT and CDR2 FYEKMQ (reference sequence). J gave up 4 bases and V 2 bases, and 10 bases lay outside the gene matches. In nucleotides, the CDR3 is TGTGCCAGCAGCTTACCTCCGGGACAGGGGGGATTTAAAAACATTCAGTACTTC. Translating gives CASSLPPGQGGFKNIQYF.

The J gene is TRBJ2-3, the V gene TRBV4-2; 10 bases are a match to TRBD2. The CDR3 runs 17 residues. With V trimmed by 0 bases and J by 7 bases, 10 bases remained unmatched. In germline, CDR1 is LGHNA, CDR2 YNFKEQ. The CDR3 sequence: CASSQEGLAGVVNTQYF. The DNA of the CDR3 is TGTGCCAGCAGCCAAGAGGGGCTAGCGGGAGTCGTAAATACGCAGTATTTT.

CDR3 in amino acids: CAISEPGTSGGPSTDTQYF. The CDR3 DNA is TGTGCCATCAGTGAGCCAGGGACTAGCGGGGGCCCGAGCACAGATACGCAGTATTTT. This chain uses TRBV10-3 with TRBJ2-3; 14 bases match TRBD2. The CDR3 consists of 19 residues. Looked up from germline, CDR1 is ENHRY and CDR2 is SYGVKD. The V segment lost 2 bases and the J segment 0 bases; nucleotides outside the gene matches: 7.

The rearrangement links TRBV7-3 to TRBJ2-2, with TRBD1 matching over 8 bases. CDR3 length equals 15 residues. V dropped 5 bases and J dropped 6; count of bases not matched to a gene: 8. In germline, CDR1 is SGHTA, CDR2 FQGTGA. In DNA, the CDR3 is TGTGCCAGCAGCATGCCGGGACAGGATGCCGGGGAGCTGTTTTTT. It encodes CASSMPGQDAGELFF.

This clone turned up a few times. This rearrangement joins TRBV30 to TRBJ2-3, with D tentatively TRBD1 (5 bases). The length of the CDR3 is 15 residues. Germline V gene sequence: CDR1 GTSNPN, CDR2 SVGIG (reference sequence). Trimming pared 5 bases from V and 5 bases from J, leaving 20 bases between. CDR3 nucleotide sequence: TGTGCCTGGGGCAGTGGCCAGGGTTGGGAAGATACGCAGTATTTT. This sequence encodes CAWGSGQGWEDTQYF.

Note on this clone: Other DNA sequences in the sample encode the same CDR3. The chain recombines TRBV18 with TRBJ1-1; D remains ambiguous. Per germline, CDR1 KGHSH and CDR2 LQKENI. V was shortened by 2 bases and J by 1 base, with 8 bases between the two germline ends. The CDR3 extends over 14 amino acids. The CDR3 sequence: CASSPVSGNTEAFF. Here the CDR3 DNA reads TGTGCCAGCTCACCAGTGAGTGGGAACACTGAAGCTTTCTTT.

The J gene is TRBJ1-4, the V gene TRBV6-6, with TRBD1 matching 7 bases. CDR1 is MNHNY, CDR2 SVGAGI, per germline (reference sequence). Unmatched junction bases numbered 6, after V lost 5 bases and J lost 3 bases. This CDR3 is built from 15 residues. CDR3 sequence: CASSLTRGSNEKLFF. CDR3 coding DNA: TGTGCCAGCAGTCTCACCAGGGGGTCTAATGAAAAACTGTTTTTT.

DNA of the CDR3: TGTGCCAGCTCACCAAGAGGGGACATGAACACTGAAGCTTTCTTT. Amino acids: CASSPRGDMNTEAFF. The chain recombines TRBV18 with TRBJ1-1; D possibly corresponds to TRBD1 (6 bases). The CDR3 extends over 15 amino acids. Germline CDR1 is KGHSH and CDR2 is LQKENI. The V end was cut by 2 bases, the J end by 0 bases, with 10 bases between.

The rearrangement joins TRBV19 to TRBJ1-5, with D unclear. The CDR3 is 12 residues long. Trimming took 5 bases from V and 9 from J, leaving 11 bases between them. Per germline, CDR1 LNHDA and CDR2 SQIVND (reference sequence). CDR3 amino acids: CASSSQYSPQHF. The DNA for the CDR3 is TGTGCCAGTAGTTCCCAGTATTCGCCCCAGCATTTT. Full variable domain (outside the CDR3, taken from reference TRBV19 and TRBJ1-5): DGGITQSPKYLFRKEGQNVTLSCEQNLNHDAMYWYRQDPGQGLRLIYYSQIVNDFQKGDIAEGYSVSREKKESFPLTVTSAQKNPTAFYLCASSSQYSPQHFGDGTRLSIL.